This is a list of T cell receptor beta chains from one sample in a study of blood T cell repertoires in COVID-19. Here immunoSEQ multiplex PCR was the method, and the copy in TCRdb shows in-frame clones only, minus some. The sample holds over 100,000 clones, approximately 85% seen once. Sequencing was done on a sample of peripheral blood. The receptors originated from a man between 65 and 85 years old with acute or convalescent COVID-19. CDR3s include the opening cysteine and the closing phenylalanine or tryptophan. The D gene is left open where the match is weak. Clone size appears in some rows only: once, few, many, or a class for an expanded clone.

TRBD1	NA	TRBV18	TRBJ2-7	16	CASSPTWTGVTYEQYF	TGTGCCAGCTCCCCGACCTGGACAGGGGTTACCTACGAGCAGTACTTC
TRBD1	NA	TRBV30	TRBJ1-2	14	CAWRSMNRGQGYTF	TGTGCCTGGAGGTCTATGAATAGGGGGCAAGGCTACACCTTC
NA	NA	TRBV2	TRBJ1-3	14	CASKGGNSGNTIYF	TGTGCCAGCAAAGGCGGGAACTCTGGAAACACCATATATTTT
TRBD1	NA	TRBV6-6	TRBJ2-1	15	CASSTTTGSYNEQFF	TGTGCCAGCAGTACAACGACAGGGTCATACAATGAGCAGTTCTTC
TRBD2	NA	TRBV14	TRBJ2-5	15	CASSQGLAGVETQYF	TGTGCCAGCAGCCAAGGGCTAGCGGGAGTGGAGACCCAGTACTTC
NA	NA	TRBV7-8	TRBJ1-2	16	CASSLPPRGQTGGYTF	TGTGCCAGCAGCTTACCACCCCGGGGCCAGACAGGAGGCTACACCTTC
TRBD1	NA	TRBV5-6	TRBJ1-5	16	CASSLAAGTGNQPQHF	TGTGCCAGCAGCTTGGCTGCAGGGACAGGCAATCAGCCCCAGCATTTT
NA	NA	TRBV5-1	TRBJ2-3	16	CASMTGRGGSTDTQYF	TGCGCCAGCATGACTGGAAGGGGCGGTTCCACAGATACGCAGTATTTT
NA	NA	TRBV19	TRBJ2-1	15	CASSIGGGGPSEQFF	TGTGCCAGTAGTATAGGAGGGGGGGGGCCCTCTGAGCAGTTCTTC
NA	NA	TRBV18	TRBJ2-1	15	CASSQVGGAFNEQFF	TGTGCCAGCTCACAGGTTGGCGGGGCTTTCAATGAGCAGTTCTTC
TRBD2	NA	TRBV7-3	TRBJ2-1	14	CASSLNSGGNEQFF	TGTGCCAGCAGCTTAAATAGCGGGGGGAATGAGCAGTTCTTC
NA	few	TRBV7-9	TRBJ2-3	16	CASSSGSGASTDTQYF	TGTGCCAGCAGCTCCGGTTCAGGGGCTAGCACAGATACGCAGTATTTT
NA	NA	TRBV7-6	TRBJ1-5	15	CASSLGGNSNQPQHF	TGTGCCAGCAGCTTAGGTGGCAATAGCAATCAGCCCCAGCATTTT
NA	NA	TRBV2	TRBJ2-4	12	CASSERRNIQYF	TGTGCCAGCAGTGAGCGCAGGAACATTCAGTACTTC
TRBD1	NA	TRBV6-6	TRBJ1-6	14	CASKARQGESPLHF	TGTGCCAGCAAGGCTAGACAGGGGGAGTCACCCCTCCACTTT
TRBD1	few	TRBV7-8	TRBJ1-1	13	CASNPTGYTEAFF	TGTGCCAGCAACCCGACAGGGTACACTGAAGCTTTCTTT
NA	NA	TRBV9	TRBJ1-1	15	CASSPETGKGTEAFF	TGTGCCAGCAGCCCCGAGACAGGCAAGGGGACTGAAGCTTTCTTT
TRBD1	few	TRBV25-1	TRBJ1-6	15	CASSASRGLNSPLHF	TGTGCCAGCAGTGCGTCCAGGGGGCTTAATTCACCCCTCCACTTT
NA	NA	TRBV12-3/TRBV12-4	TRBJ1-3	11	CASSRDNTIYF	TGTGCCAGCAGTCGGGATAACACCATATATTTT
NA	NA	TRBV18	TRBJ1-2	13	CASSPDRVGGYTF	TGTGCCAGCTCACCCGACAGAGTTGGTGGCTACACCTTC
TRBD1	NA	TRBV30	TRBJ2-5	15	CAWSRGQGRQETQYF	TGTGCCTGGAGTCGCGGACAGGGCCGTCAAGAGACCCAGTACTTC
TRBD2	NA	TRBV11-1	TRBJ2-2	16	CATPLEAGVSTGELFF	TGTGCCACCCCCCTTGAAGCGGGAGTATCCACCGGGGAGCTGTTTTTT
NA	NA	TRBV28	TRBJ1-3	14	CASRPLGTGNTIYF	TGTGCCAGCAGGCCCCTAGGAACTGGAAACACCATATATTTT
TRBD1	NA	TRBV5-6	TRBJ2-7	13	CASNAGTAYEQYF	TGTGCCAGCAACGCCGGGACAGCCTACGAGCAGTACTTC
NA	NA	TRBV29-1	TRBJ1-3	15	CSVLTDRGFGNTIYF	TGCAGCGTTCTGACAGACCGTGGTTTTGGAAACACCATATATTTT
NA	NA	TRBV6-6	TRBJ2-1	12	CASSYERYEQFF	TGTGCCAGCAGTTACGAGAGGTATGAGCAGTTCTTC
NA	NA	TRBV7-9	TRBJ2-7	16	CASSPPRGSSEYEQYF	TGTGCCAGCAGCCCACCCCGGGGGTCTAGCGAGTACGAGCAGTACTTC
TRBD1	NA	TRBV5-1	TRBJ1-1	14	CASSSGTGGTEAFF	TGCGCCAGCAGCTCCGGGACAGGGGGAACTGAAGCTTTCTTT
TRBD1	once	TRBV28	TRBJ1-4	18	CASSFPPGQGALGEKLFF	TGTGCCAGCAGTTTTCCGCCGGGACAGGGGGCCCTTGGTGAAAAACTGTTTTTT
NA	NA	TRBV30	TRBJ1-6	12	CAWGQPNSPLHF	TGTGCCTGGGGACAGCCTAATTCACCCCTCCACTTT
NA	NA	TRBV9	TRBJ1-1	13	CASSVAQDTEAFF	TGTGCCAGCAGCGTAGCTCAGGACACTGAAGCTTTCTTT
TRBD1	NA	TRBV5-1	TRBJ1-4	14	CASSIRGLNEKLFF	TGCGCCAGCAGCATCAGGGGGCTGAATGAAAAACTGTTTTTT
TRBD1	NA	TRBV24-1	TRBJ1-2	16	CATSDSGTGGNYGYTF	TGTGCCACCAGTGACTCCGGGACAGGGGGCAACTATGGCTACACCTTC
TRBD1	NA	TRBV5-1	TRBJ2-2	17	CASSLFLDRELTGELFF	TGCGCCAGCAGCTTGTTCCTCGACAGGGAACTCACCGGGGAGCTGTTTTTT
NA	NA	TRBV6-1	TRBJ2-3	15	CASSERAGLTDTQYF	TGTGCCAGCAGTGAACGGGCGGGTCTCACAGATACGCAGTATTTT
TRBD1	once	TRBV24-1	TRBJ2-3	19	CATSDPRDRAIPSTDTQYF	TGTGCCACCAGTGACCCCCGGGACAGGGCGATCCCTAGCACAGATACGCAGTATTTT